This T cell receptor beta chain was observed in a study of neoadjuvant anti-PD-1 for oral cavity cancer. Turning to the study itself: Patients without progression got a fourth dose around day 43.

Study conclusions and caveats: Only three patients per response group were TCR-analyzed; validation needed.

This sample's time point: after neoadjuvant nivolumab, at surgical resection. Patients were newly diagnosed with stage II-IVA oral cavity squamous cell carcinoma without prior systemic or radiation treatment. On this clone itself: As yet, its antigen is unknown.

Tumor libraries mostly used 4 to 5 ug genomic DNA, two replicates each. The assay was immunoSEQ multiplex PCR, and TCRdb's table has in-frame clones only and misses some. Of about 24,000 clones detected, roughly a quarter appear once; the ten largest clones hold about 15%. CDR1 is MNHEY and CDR2 is SMNVEV in the germline V gene (reference sequence). The CDR3 is made up of 12 amino acids. V shed 8 bases and J shed 2 bases, with 10 bases lying between them. This TCR was recovered from a person aged 35 to 85 with oral cavity squamous cell carcinoma. The source was tumor tissue, collected after nivolumab (anti-PD-1) treatment. This chain connects TRBV27 to TRBJ2-7, with a weak D call TRBD2 (7 bases). CDR3 bases: TGTGCCAGCGGGAGGGGGGCCTACGAGCAGTACTTC. Its protein product is CASGRGAYEQYF.